A single sample is the source of the 21 T cell receptor beta chains below, sequenced in a study of T cell responses to AZD1222 COVID-19 vaccine. Measured with immunoSEQ multiplex PCR; TCRdb has only the in-frame clones, and not every one. The sample lists roughly 190,000 clones, more than 80% occurring once. The sample here was peripheral blood, taken on day 0 of AZD1222 vaccination. These receptors originate from an adult in good health.

The gene calls are TRBV11-2 and TRBJ1-2, with TRBD1 as a possible D gene (5 bases). V gave up 6 bases and J gave up 8 bases, with 16 bases separating them. Looked up from germline, CDR1 is SGHAT and CDR2 is FQNNGV. CDR3 size: 13 residues. The CDR3 is CASSLRRGDGYTF. The CDR3 nucleotides are TGTGCCAGCAGTCTCAGAAGGGGCGACGGCTACACCTTC. The full variable domain, rest sourced from reference TRBV11-2 and TRBJ1-2, is EAGVAQSPRYKIIEKRQSVAFWCNPISGHATLYWYQQILGQGPKLLIQFQNNGVVDDSQLPKDRFSAERLKGVDSTLKIQPAKLEDSAVYLCASSLRRGDGYTFGSGTRLTVV.

The chain joins TRBV9 to TRBJ2-7; perhaps D is TRBD1 or TRBD2 (5 bases each). With 0 bases removed from V and 0 bases from J, the gap between germline ends came to 16 bases. Germline assignment: CDR1 SGDLS and CDR2 YYNGEE. The CDR3 is 17 residues long. CDR3 in amino acids: CASSVGGIGGSSYEQYF. The CDR3, as DNA: TGTGCCAGCAGCGTAGGAGGGATTGGGGGTAGCTCCTACGAGCAGTACTTC.

This clone appeared once. The rearrangement links TRBV3-1 (or the pseudogene TRBV3-2) to TRBJ1-2, with TRBD1 matching over 7 bases. Germline V gives CDR1 LGHDT, CDR2 YNNKEL (reference sequence). Trimming cost V 0 bases and J 3 bases; bases outside gene matches: 7. The CDR3 length is 16 residues. The CDR3 protein is CASSQDTAQGDYGYTF. The DNA for the CDR3 is TGTGCCAGCAGCCAAGATACCGCTCAGGGGGACTATGGCTACACCTTC.

V is TRBV12-3 or TRBV12-4 and J is TRBJ1-2; possible D gene TRBD1, 6 bases. Trimming stripped 6 bases from V and 8 bases from J, with 16 bases between. The CDR3 has 13 residues. The CDR3 sequence: CASSPTGFDGYTF. Here the CDR3 DNA reads TGTGCCAGCAGCCCTACAGGGTTTGACGGCTACACCTTC.

The V gene is TRBV10-2, the J gene TRBJ1-5, with TRBD1 matching 9 bases. The CDR3 spans 15 residues. The germline gives CDR1 WSHSY, CDR2 SAAADI. V shed 0 bases, J shed 7 bases, and the junction held 4 bases outside the gene matches. CDR3 region: CASSESGQGVQPQHF. DNA for the CDR3: TGCGCCAGCAGTGAGTCGGGACAGGGTGTGCAGCCCCAGCATTTT.

J is TRBJ1-5 and V is TRBV19, with a weak D call TRBD1 (6 bases). CDR3 length equals 13 residues. Per the germline V gene, CDR1 is LNHDA and CDR2 is SQIVND (reference sequence). V shed 5 bases and J shed 4 bases, with 9 bases lying between them. CDR3 loop: CASSWTANQPQHF. For the CDR3, the DNA is TGTGCCAGTAGTTGGACAGCTAATCAGCCCCAGCATTTT.

This clone turned up a few times. The chain has TRBV11-2 and TRBJ2-1, with no clear D. CDR3 length equals 12 residues. Trimming pared 4 bases from V and 9 bases from J, leaving 10 bases between. Germline V CDR1 and CDR2: SGHAT, FQNNGV. The CDR3: CASSYNLGEQFF. CDR3 nucleotide sequence: TGTGCCAGCAGCTATAACCTCGGTGAGCAGTTCTTC.

This chain links TRBV11-2 with TRBJ1-1; D unclear. With 0 bases removed from V and 3 bases from J, the gap between germline ends came to 5 bases. Germline lookup yields CDR1 SGHAT and CDR2 FQNNGV. The CDR3 is made up of 13 amino acids. The CDR3 sequence is CASSLEEYTEAFF. The CDR3 DNA follows: TGTGCCAGCAGCTTAGAAGAGTACACTGAAGCTTTCTTT.

V is TRBV28 and J is TRBJ1-1; the match to TRBD1 covers 7 bases. The V gene end was trimmed by 7 bases and the J gene end by 2 bases; junction bases not matched to a gene: 7. The CDR3 is 14 residues long. From germline, CDR1 is MDHEN and CDR2 SYDVKM. CDR3 sequence: CASIRDSTNTEAFF. CDR3 coding DNA: TGTGCCAGCATAAGGGACAGTACTAACACTGAAGCTTTCTTT. The full variable domain, in which reference TRBV28 and TRBJ1-1 provide the parts outside the CDR3, is DVKVTQSSRYLVKRTGEKVFLECVQDMDHENMFWYRQDPGLGLRLIYFSYDVKMKEKGDIPEGYSVSREKKERFSLILESASTNQTSMYLCASIRDSTNTEAFFGQGTRLTVV.

The chain is built from TRBV7-8 and TRBJ1-2; D not resolved. Germline V gene lookup returns CDR1 SGHVS and CDR2 FQNEAQ. CDR3 length: 12 amino acids. V lost 4 bases and J 1 base, leaving 4 bases between the germline ends. CDR3 sequence (DNA): TGTGCCAGCAGCTCCCTTAACTATGGCTACACCTTC. Translating it yields CASSSLNYGYTF.

The chain joins TRBV3-1 (or the pseudogene TRBV3-2) to TRBJ1-5; TRBD1 might be the D (5 bases). Trimming stripped 10 bases from V and 4 bases from J, with 14 bases between. The CDR3 has 13 amino acids. Germline loops: CDR1 LGHDT, CDR2 YNNKEL (reference sequence). CDR3 residues: CATPGRGNQPQHF. In nucleotides, the CDR3 is TGTGCCACTCCGGGGCGGGGAAATCAGCCCCAGCATTTT.

The rearrangement joins TRBV27 to TRBJ2-2; possible D gene TRBD1, 6 bases. Trimming cost V 7 bases and J 5 bases, with 14 bases left between them. Germline assignment: CDR1 MNHEY and CDR2 SMNVEV (reference sequence). The CDR3 covers 14 residues. CDR3 sequence reads: CASTSGQRTGELFF. DNA for the CDR3: TGTGCCAGCACATCAGGACAGCGTACCGGGGAGCTGTTTTTT.

The chain links TRBV12-3 or TRBV12-4 to TRBJ2-5, with 7 bases aligning to TRBD2. The CDR3 spans 13 residues. J gave up 0 bases and V 6 bases, and 1 base lay outside the gene matches. CDR3 bases: TGTGCCAGCAGCGGACTAGACCAAGAGACCCAGTACTTC. Its protein is CASSGLDQETQYF.

This sequence joins TRBV21-1 and TRBJ1-1; the table's D call, TRBD1, has no DNA check behind it. TRBV21-1 counts as a pseudogene. The CDR3 has 13 residues. This CDR3 reads CASSNRTGLEAFF. CDR3 coding DNA: TGTGCCAGCAGCAACAGAACAGGTCTCGAAGCTTTCTTT.

The J gene is TRBJ1-2, the V gene TRBV6-5; 7 positions agree with TRBD1. Germline values: CDR1 MNHEY, CDR2 SVGAGI. CDR3 length: 14 residues. V shed 6 bases, J shed 4 bases, and the junction held 8 bases outside the gene matches. CDR3 nucleotide sequence: TGTGCCAGCAGACCCACAGGGGTGGGCTATGGCTACACCTTC. Its translation: CASRPTGVGYGYTF.

The genes are TRBV12-5 and TRBJ2-1; no definite D call. V lost 3 bases, J lost 0 bases, and 18 bases lay in between. Germline V CDR1 and CDR2: LGHNT, FRNRAP. The CDR3 contains 18 residues. CDR3 DNA sequence: TGTGCTAGTGGTTTTCCGAAGGACGTCGAAAGCTCCTACAATGAGCAGTTCTTC. It codes for CASGFPKDVESSYNEQFF.

V gene TRBV27 combines with J gene TRBJ1-6; 10 nucleotides align to TRBD1. Germline V gene sequence: CDR1 MNHEY, CDR2 SMNVEV (reference sequence). Trimming cost V 5 bases and J 8 bases; bases outside gene matches: 6. The CDR3 length is 15 residues. The CDR3 DNA is TGTGCCAGCAGTGTCGAGGGACAGGGGTATTCACCCCTCCACTTT. This gives the protein CASSVEGQGYSPLHF.

The chain couples TRBV2 to TRBJ2-3; 7 positions agree with TRBD2. The germline V gene has CDR1 SNHLY and CDR2 FYNNEI. V lost 5 bases, J lost 4 bases, and 3 bases stayed unmatched. The CDR3 is made up of 13 amino acids. DNA for the CDR3: TGTGCCAGCAGTAATCTAGCGGCAGATACGCAGTATTTT. This encodes CASSNLAADTQYF.

The rearrangement links TRBV19 to TRBJ1-5, with unresolved D. This CDR3 spans 12 amino acids. Germline CDR1 is LNHDA and CDR2 is SQIVND (reference sequence). V lost 10 bases and J lost 4, with 11 bases in between. The DNA for the CDR3 is TGTGCCACAACGGGTAGGAATCAGCCCCAGCATTTT. Translation gives CATTGRNQPQHF.

The DNA of the CDR3 is TGCGCCAGCAGCCAAGGCGGGCTAAACTCCTACAATGAGCAGTTCTTC. The encoded protein is CASSQGGLNSYNEQFF. The chain carries TRBV4-1 and TRBJ2-1, with D possibly TRBD2 on 5 matching bases. The germline gives CDR1 MGHRA, CDR2 YSYEKL. The CDR3 has 16 residues. The ends were cut back, 1 base at V and 0 bases at J, with 10 bases in the middle.

The chain is built from TRBV27 and TRBJ1-5; TRBD1 matches at 7 bases. The CDR3 is made up of 14 amino acids. Germline V CDR1 and CDR2: MNHEY, SMNVEV (reference sequence). V shed 8 bases and J 6 bases; nucleotides not matched to a gene: 10. CDR3 amino acids: CASGWTGEGQPQHF. The DNA for the CDR3 is TGTGCCAGCGGTTGGACAGGAGAGGGTCAGCCCCAGCATTTT.